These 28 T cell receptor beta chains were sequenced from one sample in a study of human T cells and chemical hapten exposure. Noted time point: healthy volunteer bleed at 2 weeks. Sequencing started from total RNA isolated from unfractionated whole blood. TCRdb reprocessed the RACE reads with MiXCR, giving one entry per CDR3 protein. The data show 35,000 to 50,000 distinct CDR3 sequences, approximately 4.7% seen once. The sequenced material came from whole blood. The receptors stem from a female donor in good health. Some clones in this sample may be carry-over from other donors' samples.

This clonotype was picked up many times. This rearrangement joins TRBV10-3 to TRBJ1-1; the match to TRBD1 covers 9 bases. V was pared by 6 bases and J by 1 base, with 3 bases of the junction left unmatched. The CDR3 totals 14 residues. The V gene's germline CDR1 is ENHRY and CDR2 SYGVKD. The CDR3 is CAISTGGANTEAFF. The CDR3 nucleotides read TGTGCCATCAGCACAGGGGGCGCGAACACTGAAGCTTTCTTT.

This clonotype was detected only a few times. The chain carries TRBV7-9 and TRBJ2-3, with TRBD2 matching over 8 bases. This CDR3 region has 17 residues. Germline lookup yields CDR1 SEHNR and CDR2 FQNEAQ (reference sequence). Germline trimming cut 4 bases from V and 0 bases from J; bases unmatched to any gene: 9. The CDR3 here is CASSSWGSGASTDTQYF. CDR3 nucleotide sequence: TGTGCCAGCAGCTCCTGGGGTAGCGGGGCGAGCACAGATACGCAGTATTTT.

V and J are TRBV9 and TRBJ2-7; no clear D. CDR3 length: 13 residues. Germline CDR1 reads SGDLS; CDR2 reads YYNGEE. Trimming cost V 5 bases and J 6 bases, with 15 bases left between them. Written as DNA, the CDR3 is TGTGCCAGCAGTCAAACCACCCGTAGCGAGCAGTACTTC. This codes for CASSQTTRSEQYF.

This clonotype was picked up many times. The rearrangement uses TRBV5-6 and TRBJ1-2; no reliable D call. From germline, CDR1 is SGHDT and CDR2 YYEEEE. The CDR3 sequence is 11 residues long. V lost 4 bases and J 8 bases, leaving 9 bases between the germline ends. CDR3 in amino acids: CASSDLQGYTF. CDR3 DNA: TGTGCCAGCAGCGATTTGCAGGGCTACACCTTC.

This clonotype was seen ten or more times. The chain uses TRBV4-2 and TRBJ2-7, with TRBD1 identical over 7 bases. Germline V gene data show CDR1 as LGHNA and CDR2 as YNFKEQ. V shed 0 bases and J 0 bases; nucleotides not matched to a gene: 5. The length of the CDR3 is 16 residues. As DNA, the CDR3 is TGTGCCAGCAGCCAAGAAGGGACAGAGAGCTCCTACGAGCAGTACTTC. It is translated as CASSQEGTESSYEQYF.

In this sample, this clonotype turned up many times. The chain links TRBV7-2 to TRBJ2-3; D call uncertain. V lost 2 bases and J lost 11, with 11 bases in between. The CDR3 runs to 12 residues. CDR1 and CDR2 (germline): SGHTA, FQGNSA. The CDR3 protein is CASSLRLDLQYF. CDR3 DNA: TGTGCCAGCAGCTTACGGCTAGACTTGCAGTATTTT.

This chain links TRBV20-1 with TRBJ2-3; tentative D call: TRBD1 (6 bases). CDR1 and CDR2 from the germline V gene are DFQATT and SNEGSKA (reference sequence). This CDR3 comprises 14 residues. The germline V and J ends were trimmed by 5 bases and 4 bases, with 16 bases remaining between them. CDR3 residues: CSAVLQGWSDTQYF. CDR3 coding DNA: TGCAGTGCTGTATTACAGGGATGGTCAGATACGCAGTATTTT.

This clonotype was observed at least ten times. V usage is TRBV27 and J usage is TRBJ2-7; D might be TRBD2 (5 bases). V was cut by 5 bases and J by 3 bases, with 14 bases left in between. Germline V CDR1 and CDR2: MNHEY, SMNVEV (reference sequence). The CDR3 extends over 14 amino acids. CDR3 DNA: TGTGCCAGCAGTGGCCACAGCCGGGGCTACGAGCAGTACTTC. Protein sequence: CASSGHSRGYEQYF.

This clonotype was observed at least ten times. CDR3 amino acids: CASRPGTGNQPQHF. The CDR3 DNA follows: TGTGCCAGCAGGCCAGGGACAGGCAATCAGCCCCAGCATTTT. The chain is built from TRBV7-2 and TRBJ1-5, with 7 bases aligning to TRBD1. CDR1 is SGHTA, CDR2 FQGNSA, per germline. V shed 6 bases, J shed 2 bases, and the junction held 4 bases outside the gene matches. The CDR3 spans 14 residues.

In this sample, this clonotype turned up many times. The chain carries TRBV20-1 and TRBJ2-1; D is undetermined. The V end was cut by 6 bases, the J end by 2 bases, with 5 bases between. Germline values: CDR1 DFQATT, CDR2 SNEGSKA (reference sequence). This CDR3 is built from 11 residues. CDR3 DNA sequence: TGCAGTGCCTTAGCCTACAATGAGCAGTTCTTC. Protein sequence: CSALAYNEQFF.

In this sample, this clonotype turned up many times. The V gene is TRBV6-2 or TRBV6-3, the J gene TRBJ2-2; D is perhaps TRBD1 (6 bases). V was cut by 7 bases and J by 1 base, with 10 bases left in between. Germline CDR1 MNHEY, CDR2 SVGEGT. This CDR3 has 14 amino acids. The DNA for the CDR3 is TGTGCCAGCAAGCAGGGGAGGAACACCGGGGAGCTGTTTTTT. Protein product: CASKQGRNTGELFF.

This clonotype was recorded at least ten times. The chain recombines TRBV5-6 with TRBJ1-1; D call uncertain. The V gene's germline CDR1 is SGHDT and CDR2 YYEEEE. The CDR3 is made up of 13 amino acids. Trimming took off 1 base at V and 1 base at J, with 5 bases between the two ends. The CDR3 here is CASSLTANTEAFF. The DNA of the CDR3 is TGTGCCAGCAGCTTGACCGCGAACACTGAAGCTTTCTTT.

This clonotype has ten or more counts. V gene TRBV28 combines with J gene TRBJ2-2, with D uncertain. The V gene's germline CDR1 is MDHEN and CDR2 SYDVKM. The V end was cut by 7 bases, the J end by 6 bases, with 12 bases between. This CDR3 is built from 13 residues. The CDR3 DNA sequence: TGTGCCAGCAACTCCGTTGGGCCCGGGGAGCTGTTTTTT. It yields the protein CASNSVGPGELFF.

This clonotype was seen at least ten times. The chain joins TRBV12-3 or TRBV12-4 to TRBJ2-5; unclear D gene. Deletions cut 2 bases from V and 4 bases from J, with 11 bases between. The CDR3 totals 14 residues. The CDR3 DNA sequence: TGTGCCAGCAGTTTACGAAGGCAGGTAGAGACCCAGTACTTC. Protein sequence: CASSLRRQVETQYF.

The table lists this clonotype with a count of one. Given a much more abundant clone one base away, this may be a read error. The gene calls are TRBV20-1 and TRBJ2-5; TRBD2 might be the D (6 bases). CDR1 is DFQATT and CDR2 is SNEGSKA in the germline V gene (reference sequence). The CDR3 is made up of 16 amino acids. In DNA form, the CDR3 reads TGCAGTGCTAGAGATCCTGGGAGGCCCCTACAAGGGACCCAGTACTTC. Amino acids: CSARDPGRPLQGTQYF.

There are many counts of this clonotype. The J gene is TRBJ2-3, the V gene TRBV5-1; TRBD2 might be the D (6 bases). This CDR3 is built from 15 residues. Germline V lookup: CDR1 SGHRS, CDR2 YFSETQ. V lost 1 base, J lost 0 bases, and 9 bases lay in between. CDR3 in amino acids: CASSLTGTSTDTQYF. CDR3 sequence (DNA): TGCGCCAGCAGCTTGACTGGGACTAGCACAGATACGCAGTATTTT.

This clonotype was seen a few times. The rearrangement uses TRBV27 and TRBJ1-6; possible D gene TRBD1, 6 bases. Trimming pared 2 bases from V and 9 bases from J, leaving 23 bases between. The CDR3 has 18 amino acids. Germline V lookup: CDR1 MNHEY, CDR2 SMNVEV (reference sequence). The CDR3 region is CASSLRGGETGTASPLHF. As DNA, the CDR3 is TGTGCCAGCAGTTTACGAGGGGGGGAAACGGGGACGGCTTCACCCCTCCACTTT.

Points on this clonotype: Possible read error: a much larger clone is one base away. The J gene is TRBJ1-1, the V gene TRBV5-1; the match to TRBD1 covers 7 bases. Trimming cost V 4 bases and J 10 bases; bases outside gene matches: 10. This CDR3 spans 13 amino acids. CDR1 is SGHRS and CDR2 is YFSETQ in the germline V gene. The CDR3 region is CASSPTGCVGAFF. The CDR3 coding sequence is TGCGCCAGCAGCCCGACAGGGTGTGTCGGAGCTTTCTTT.

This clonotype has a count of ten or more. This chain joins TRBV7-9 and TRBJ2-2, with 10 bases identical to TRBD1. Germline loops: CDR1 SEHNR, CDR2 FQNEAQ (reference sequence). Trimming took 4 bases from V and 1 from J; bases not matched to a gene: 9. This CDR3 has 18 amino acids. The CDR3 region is CASSSMGQGIGNTGELFF. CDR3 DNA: TGTGCCAGCAGCTCCATGGGACAGGGGATAGGGAACACCGGGGAGCTGTTTTTT.

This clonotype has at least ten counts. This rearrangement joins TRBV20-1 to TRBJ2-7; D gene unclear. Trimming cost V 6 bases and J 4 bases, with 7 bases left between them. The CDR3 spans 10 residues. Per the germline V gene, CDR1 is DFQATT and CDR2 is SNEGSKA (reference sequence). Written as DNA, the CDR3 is TGCAGTGCCCTGGATTACGAGCAGTACTTC. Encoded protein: CSALDYEQYF.

The CDR3 reads CSVEERLVNTF. The CDR3 nucleotides read TGCAGCGTCGAGGAGCGCCTGGTGAACACCTTC. V and J are TRBV29-1 and TRBJ1-2; no reliable D call. CDR3 length equals 11 residues. V gave up 6 bases and J gave up 12 bases, with 17 bases separating them. CDR1 SQVTM and CDR2 ANQGSEA come from the germline V gene.

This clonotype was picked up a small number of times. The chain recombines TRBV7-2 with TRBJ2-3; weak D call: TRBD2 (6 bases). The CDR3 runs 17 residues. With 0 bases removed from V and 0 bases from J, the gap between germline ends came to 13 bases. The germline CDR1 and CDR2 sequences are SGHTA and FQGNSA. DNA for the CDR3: TGTGCCAGCAGCTTAGCCTCCGCGGGGTATAGCACAGATACGCAGTATTTT. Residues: CASSLASAGYSTDTQYF.

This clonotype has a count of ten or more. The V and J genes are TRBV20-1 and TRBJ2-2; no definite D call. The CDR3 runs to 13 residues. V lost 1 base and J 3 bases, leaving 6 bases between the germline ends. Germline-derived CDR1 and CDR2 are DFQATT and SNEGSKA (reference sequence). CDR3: CSARALDTGELFF. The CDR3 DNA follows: TGCAGTGCTAGAGCGCTGGACACCGGGGAGCTGTTTTTT.

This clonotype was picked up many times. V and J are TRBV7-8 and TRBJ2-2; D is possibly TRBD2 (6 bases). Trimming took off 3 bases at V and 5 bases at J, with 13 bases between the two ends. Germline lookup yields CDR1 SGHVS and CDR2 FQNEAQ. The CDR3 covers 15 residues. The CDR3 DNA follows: TGTGCCAGCAGCTTTCGCGGGGACCATACCGGGGAGCTGTTTTTT. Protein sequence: CASSFRGDHTGELFF. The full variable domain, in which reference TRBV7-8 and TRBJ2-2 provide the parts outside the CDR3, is GAGVSQSPRYKVAKRGQDVALRCDPISGHVSLFWYQQALGQGPEFLTYFQNEAQLDKSGLPSDRFFAERPEGSVSTLKIQRTQQEDSAVYLCASSFRGDHTGELFFGEGSRLTVL.

DNA of the CDR3: TGTGCCAGCAGTGCAGGTGGGCGTAAGCCCCAGCATTTT. It yields the protein CASSAGGRKPQHF. This chain connects TRBV6-5 to TRBJ1-5, with no clear D. V was cut by 5 bases and J by 8 bases, with 13 bases left in between. CDR3 length: 13 amino acids. Germline CDR1 MNHEY, CDR2 SVGAGI.

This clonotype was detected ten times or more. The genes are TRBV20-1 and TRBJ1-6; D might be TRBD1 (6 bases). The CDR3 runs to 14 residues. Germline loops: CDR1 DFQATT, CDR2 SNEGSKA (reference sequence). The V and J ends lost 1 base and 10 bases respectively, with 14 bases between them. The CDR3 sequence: CSARGHRESSPLHF. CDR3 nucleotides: TGCAGTGCTAGAGGTCACAGGGAAAGCTCACCCCTCCACTTT.

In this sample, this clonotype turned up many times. DNA of the CDR3: TGTGCCAGCAGCCCTCTGAACGGCCCGGAGTATTTT. Translated: CASSPLNGPEYF. The genes are TRBV5-5 and TRBJ2-3; D not resolved. V dropped 4 bases and J dropped 13 bases, with 16 bases sitting between them. The CDR3 consists of 12 residues. Per the germline V gene, CDR1 is SGHKS and CDR2 is YYEKEE (reference sequence). The whole variable domain, remainder taken from reference TRBV5-5 and TRBJ2-3, is DAGVTQSPTHLIKTRGQQVTLRCSPISGHKSVSWYQQVLGQGPQFIFQYYEKEERGRGNFPDRFSARQFPNYSSELNVNALLLGDSALYLCASSPLNGPEYFGPGTRLTVL.

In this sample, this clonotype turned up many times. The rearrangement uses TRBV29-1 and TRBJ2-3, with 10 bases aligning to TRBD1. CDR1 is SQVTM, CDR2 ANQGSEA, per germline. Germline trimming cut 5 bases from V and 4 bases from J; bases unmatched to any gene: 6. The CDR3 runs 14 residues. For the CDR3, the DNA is TGCAGCGTTACCACGGGACAGGGGTCAGATACGCAGTATTTT. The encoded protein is CSVTTGQGSDTQYF.